This TCR beta chain derives from a study of siplizumab effects on memory and regulatory T cells. Study-wide findings and caveats: Whether proliferating Tregs in siplizumab cultures suppress was not functionally confirmed. A major contribution to the alloresponse seemed to be made by naive T cells, which seemed more diverse than memory cells.

Sequenced by immunoSEQ multiplex PCR; TCRdb stores in-frame clones only, minus some. The sample lists 70,000 to 100,000 clones, roughly 96% occurring once. This clone was observed once. No antigen is known for it. Naive, memory, effector memory and TEMRA subsets that were unstimulated underwent sequencing in three donor pairs. V lost 5 bases and J lost 7; bases outside the gene matches: 7. This CDR3 comprises 13 residues. CDR1 is MDHEN and CDR2 is SYDVKM in the germline V gene. The sequenced sample consisted of naive CD4+ T cells sorted from blood. The chain uses TRBV28 and TRBJ1-1, with 7 bases that match TRBD1. The source of this sequence is a human donor in good health. In DNA form, the CDR3 reads TGTGCCAGCAGTGACAGGGTCCTCTTTGAAGCTTTCTTT. This sequence encodes CASSDRVLFEAFF.